This T cell receptor beta chain came from a study of T cell responses to AZD1222 COVID-19 vaccine. Sequencing was performed with immunoSEQ multiplex PCR; in TCRdb, only in-frame clones are kept and a portion is missing. The table includes approximately 120,000 clones, about 85% detected once. In its sample, this clone was seen a few times. Second doses that came at about 4 or about 12 weeks were put together. The CDR3 extends over 14 amino acids. Trimming took 2 bases from V and 2 from J, leaving 9 bases between them. CDR1 is LNHNV, CDR2 YYDKDF, per germline (reference sequence). This rearrangement joins TRBV15 to TRBJ1-1, with D perhaps TRBD1 (5 bases). This clonotype was obtained from an adult who received the AZD1222 COVID-19 vaccine. Sequencing used peripheral blood, obtained 28 days after the second AZD1222 dose. CDR3 loop: CATSRLDRNTEAFF. The CDR3 nucleotides are TGTGCCACCAGCAGACTTGACAGAAACACTGAAGCTTTCTTT.